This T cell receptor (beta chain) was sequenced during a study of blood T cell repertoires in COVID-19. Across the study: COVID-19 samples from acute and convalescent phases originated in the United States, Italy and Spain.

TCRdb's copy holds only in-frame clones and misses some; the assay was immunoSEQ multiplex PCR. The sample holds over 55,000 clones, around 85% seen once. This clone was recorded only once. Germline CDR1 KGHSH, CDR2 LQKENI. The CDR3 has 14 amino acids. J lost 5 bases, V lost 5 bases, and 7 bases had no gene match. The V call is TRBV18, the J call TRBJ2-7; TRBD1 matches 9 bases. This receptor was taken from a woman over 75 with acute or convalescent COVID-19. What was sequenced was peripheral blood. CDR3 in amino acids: CASSAIQGAHEQYF. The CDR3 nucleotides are TGTGCCAGCTCAGCTATACAGGGGGCCCACGAGCAGTACTTC.